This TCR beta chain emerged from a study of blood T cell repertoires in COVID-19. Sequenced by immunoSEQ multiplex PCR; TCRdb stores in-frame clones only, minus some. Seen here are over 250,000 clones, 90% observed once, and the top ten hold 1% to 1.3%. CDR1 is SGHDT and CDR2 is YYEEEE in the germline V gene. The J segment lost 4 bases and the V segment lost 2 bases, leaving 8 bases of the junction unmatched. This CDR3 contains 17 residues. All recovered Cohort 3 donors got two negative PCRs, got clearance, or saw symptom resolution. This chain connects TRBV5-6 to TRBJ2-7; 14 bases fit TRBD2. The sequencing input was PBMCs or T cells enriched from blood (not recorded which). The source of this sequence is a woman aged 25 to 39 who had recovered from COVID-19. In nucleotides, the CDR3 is TGTGCCAGCAGCTTCCCGGGACTAGCGGGAGATGGTTACGAGCAGTACTTC. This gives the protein CASSFPGLAGDGYEQYF.